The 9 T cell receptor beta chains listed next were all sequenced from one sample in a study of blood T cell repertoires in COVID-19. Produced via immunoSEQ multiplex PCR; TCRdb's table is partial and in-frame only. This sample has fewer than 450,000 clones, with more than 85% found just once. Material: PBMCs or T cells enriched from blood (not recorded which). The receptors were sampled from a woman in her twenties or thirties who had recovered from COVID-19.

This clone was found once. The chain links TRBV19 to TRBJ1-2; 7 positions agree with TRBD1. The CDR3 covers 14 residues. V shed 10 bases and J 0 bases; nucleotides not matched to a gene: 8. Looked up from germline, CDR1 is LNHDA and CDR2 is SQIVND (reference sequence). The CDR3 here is CATRPGTANYGYTF. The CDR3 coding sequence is TGTGCCACCCGTCCGGGGACAGCTAACTATGGCTACACCTTC.

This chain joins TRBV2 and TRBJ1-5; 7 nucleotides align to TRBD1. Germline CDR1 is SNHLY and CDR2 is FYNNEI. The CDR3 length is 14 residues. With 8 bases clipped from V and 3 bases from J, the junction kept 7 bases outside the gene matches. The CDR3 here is CASARDSHNQPQHF. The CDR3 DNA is TGTGCCAGCGCCCGGGACAGCCACAATCAGCCCCAGCATTTT.

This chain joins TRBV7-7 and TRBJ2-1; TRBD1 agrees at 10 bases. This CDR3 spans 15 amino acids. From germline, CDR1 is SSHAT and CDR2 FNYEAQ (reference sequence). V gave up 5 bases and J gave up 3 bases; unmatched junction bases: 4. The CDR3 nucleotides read TGTGCCAGCAGCCCGACAGGGGGCAGCTACAATGAGCAGTTCTTC. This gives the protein CASSPTGGSYNEQFF.

The CDR3 DNA is TGTGCCAGCCGGGGGGTGAGCTCCTACAATGAGCAGTTCTTC. It specifies CASRGVSSYNEQFF. The chain is built from TRBV2 and TRBJ2-1; 7 nucleotides align to TRBD2. This CDR3 is 14 amino acids long. CDR1 and CDR2 from the germline V gene are SNHLY and FYNNEI. V was pared by 8 bases and J by 0 bases, with 4 bases of the junction left unmatched.

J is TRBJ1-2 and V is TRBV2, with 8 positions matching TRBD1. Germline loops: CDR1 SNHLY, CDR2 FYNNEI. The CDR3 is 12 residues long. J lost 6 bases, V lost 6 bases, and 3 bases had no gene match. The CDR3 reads CASSLTGDGYTF. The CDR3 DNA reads TGTGCCAGCAGCCTGACAGGGGATGGCTACACCTTC.

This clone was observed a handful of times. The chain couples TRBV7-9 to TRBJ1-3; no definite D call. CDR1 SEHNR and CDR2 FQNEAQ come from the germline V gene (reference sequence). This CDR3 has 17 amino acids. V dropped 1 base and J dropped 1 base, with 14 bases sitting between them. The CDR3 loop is CASSLGADGVSGNTIYF. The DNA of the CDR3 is TGTGCCAGCAGCTTAGGGGCTGACGGTGTTTCTGGAAACACCATATATTTT.

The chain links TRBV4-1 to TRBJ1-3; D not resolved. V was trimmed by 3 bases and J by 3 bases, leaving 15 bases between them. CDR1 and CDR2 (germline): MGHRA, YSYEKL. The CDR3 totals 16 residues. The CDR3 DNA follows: TGCGCCAGCAGCCATCCCAAGCCCCCGCATGGAAACACCATATATTTT. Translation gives CASSHPKPPHGNTIYF.

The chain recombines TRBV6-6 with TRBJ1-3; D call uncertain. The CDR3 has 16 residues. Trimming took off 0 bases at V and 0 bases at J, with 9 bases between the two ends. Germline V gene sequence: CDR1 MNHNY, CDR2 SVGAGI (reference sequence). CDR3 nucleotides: TGTGCCAGCAGTTACTCGGAGGGAACCTCTGGAAACACCATATATTTT. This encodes CASSYSEGTSGNTIYF.

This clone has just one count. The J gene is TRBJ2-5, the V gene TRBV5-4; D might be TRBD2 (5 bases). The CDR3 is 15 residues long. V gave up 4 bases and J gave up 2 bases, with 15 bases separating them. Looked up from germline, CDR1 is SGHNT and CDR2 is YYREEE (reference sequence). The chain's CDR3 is CASSPRGIAQETQYF. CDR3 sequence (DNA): TGTGCCAGCAGCCCCCGGGGAATAGCTCAAGAGACCCAGTACTTC. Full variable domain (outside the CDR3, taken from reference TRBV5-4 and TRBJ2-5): ETGVTQSPTHLIKTRGQQVTLRCSSQSGHNTVSWYQQALGQGPQFIFQYYREEENGRGNFPPRFSGLQFPNYSSELNVNALELDDSALYLCASSPRGIAQETQYFGPGTRLLVL.